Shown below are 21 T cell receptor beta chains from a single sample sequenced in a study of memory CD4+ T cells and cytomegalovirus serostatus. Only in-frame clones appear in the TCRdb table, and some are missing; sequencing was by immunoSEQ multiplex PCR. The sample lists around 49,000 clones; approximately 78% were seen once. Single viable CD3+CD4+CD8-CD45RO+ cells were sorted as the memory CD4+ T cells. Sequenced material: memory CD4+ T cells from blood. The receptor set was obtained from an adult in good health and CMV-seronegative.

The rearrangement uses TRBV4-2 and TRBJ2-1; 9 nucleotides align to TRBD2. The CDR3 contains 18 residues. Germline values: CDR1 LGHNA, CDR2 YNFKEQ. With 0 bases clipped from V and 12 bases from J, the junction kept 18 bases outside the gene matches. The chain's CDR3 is CASSQDLGGRGAWTGQFF. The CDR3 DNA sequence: TGTGCCAGCAGCCAAGATCTTGGCGGGAGGGGGGCCTGGACAGGGCAGTTCTTC.

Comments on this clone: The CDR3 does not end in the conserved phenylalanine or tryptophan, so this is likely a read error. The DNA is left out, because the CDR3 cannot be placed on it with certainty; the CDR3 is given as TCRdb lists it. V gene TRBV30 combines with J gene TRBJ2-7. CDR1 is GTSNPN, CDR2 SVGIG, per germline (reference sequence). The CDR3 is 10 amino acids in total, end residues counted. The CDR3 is CAWSVRSGTG.

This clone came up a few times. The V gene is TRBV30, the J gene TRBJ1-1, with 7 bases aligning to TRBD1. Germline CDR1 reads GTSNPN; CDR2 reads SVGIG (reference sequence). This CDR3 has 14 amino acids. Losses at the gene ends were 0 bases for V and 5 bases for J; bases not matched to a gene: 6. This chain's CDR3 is CAWSVVQGVTEAFF. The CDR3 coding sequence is TGTGCCTGGAGTGTTGTTCAGGGGGTGACTGAAGCTTTCTTT. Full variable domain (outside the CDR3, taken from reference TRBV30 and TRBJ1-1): SQTIHQWPATLVQPVGSPLSLECTVEGTSNPNLYWYRQAAGRGLQLLFYSVGIGQISSEVPQNLSASRPQDRQFILSSKKLLLSDSGFYLCAWSVVQGVTEAFFGQGTRLTVV.

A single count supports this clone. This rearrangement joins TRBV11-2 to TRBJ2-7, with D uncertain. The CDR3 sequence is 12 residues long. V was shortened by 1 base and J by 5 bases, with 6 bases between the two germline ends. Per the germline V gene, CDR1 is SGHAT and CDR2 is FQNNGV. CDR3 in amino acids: CASSLVGHEQYF. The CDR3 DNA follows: TGTGCCAGCAGCTTAGTAGGGCACGAGCAGTACTTC.

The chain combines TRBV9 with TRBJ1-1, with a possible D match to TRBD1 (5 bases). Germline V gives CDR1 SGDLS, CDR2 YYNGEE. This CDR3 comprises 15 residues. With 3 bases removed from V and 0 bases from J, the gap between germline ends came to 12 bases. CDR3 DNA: TGTGCCAGCAGCGAAACAGGTAGGATGAACACTGAAGCTTTCTTT. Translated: CASSETGRMNTEAFF.

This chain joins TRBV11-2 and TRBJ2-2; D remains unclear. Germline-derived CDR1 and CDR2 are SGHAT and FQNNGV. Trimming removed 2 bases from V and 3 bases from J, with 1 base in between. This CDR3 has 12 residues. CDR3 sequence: CASSLHTGELFF. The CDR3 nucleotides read TGTGCCAGCAGCTTACACACCGGGGAGCTGTTTTTT. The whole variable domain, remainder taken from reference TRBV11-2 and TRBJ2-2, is EAGVAQSPRYKIIEKRQSVAFWCNPISGHATLYWYQQILGQGPKLLIQFQNNGVVDDSQLPKDRFSAERLKGVDSTLKIQPAKLEDSAVYLCASSLHTGELFFGEGSRLTVL.

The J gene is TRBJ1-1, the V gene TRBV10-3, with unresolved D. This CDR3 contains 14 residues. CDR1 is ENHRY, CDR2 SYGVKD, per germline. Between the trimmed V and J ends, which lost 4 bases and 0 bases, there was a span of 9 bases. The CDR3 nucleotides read TGTGCCATCAGTGTTCTGGGATTGAACACTGAAGCTTTCTTT. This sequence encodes CAISVLGLNTEAFF.

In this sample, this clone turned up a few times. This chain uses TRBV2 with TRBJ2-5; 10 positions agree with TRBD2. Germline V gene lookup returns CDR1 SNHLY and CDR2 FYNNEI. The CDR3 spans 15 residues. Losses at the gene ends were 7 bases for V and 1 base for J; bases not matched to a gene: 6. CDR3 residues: CASTTRTSGQETQYF. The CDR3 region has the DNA TGTGCCAGCACCACCCGGACTAGCGGCCAAGAGACCCAGTACTTC.

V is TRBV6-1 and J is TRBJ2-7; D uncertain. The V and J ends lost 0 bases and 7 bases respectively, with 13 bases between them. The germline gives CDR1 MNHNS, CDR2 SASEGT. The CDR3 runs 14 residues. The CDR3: CASSEAHSLLEQYF. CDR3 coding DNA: TGTGCCAGCAGTGAAGCGCACAGCTTGCTGGAGCAGTACTTC.

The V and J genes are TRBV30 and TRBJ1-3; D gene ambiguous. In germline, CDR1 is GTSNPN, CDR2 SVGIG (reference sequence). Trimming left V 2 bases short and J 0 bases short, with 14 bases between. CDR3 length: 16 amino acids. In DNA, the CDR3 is TGTGCCTGGAGTCGGGCACGCAGTTACTCTGGAAACACCATATATTTT. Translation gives CAWSRARSYSGNTIYF.

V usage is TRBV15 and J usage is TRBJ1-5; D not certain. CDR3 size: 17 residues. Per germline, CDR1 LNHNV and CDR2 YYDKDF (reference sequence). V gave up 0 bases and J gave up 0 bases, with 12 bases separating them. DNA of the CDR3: TGTGCCACCAGCAGAGATCTAGTGACGGATAGCAATCAGCCCCAGCATTTT. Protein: CATSRDLVTDSNQPQHF.

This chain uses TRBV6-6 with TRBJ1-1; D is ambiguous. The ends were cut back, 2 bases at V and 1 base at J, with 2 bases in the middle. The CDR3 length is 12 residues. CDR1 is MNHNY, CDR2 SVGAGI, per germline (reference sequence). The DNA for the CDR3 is TGTGCCAGCAGTTACCAGAACACTGAAGCTTTCTTT. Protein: CASSYQNTEAFF.

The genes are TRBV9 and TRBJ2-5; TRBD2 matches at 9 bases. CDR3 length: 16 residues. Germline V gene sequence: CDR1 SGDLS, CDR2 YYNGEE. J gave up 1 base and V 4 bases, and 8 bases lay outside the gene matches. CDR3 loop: CASSIFAGGLQETQYF. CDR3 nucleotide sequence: TGTGCCAGCAGCATTTTCGCGGGAGGGCTCCAAGAGACCCAGTACTTC.

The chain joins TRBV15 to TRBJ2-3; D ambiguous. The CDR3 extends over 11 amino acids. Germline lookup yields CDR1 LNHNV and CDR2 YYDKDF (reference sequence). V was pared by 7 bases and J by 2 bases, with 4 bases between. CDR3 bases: TGTGCCACCACCGACACAGATACGCAGTATTTT. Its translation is CATTDTDTQYF.

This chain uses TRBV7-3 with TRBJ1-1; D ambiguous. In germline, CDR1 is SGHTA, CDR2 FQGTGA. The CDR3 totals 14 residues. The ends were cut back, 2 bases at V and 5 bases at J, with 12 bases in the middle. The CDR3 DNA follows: TGTGCCAGCAGCTTAGCCCCCGGACGGACTGAAGCTTTCTTT. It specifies CASSLAPGRTEAFF.

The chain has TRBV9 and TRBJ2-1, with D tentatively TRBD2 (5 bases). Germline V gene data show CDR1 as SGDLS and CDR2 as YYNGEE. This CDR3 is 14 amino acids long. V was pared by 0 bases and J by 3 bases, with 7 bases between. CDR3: CASSVGAGYNEQFF. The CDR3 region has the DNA TGTGCCAGCAGCGTAGGTGCGGGCTACAATGAGCAGTTCTTC.

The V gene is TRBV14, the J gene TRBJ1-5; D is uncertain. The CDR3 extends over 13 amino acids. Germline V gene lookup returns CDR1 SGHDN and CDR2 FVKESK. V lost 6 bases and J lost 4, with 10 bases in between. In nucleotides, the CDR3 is TGTGCCAGCAGTAAATCGGAAAATCAGCCCCAGCATTTT. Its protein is CASSKSENQPQHF.

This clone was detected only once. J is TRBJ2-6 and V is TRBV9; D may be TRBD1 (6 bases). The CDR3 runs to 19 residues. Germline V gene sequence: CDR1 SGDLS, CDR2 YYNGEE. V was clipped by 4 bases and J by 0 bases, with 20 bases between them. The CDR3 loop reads CASSIRGGPSPSGANVLTF. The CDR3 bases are TGTGCCAGCAGCATTCGAGGGGGACCCTCACCCTCTGGGGCCAACGTCCTGACTTTC.

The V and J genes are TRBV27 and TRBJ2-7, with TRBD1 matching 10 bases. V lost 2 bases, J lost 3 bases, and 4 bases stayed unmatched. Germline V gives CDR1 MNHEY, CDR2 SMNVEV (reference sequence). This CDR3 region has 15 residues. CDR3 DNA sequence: TGTGCCAGCAGTTTAGTTGGGACAGGGGTCTACGAGCAGTACTTC. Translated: CASSLVGTGVYEQYF.

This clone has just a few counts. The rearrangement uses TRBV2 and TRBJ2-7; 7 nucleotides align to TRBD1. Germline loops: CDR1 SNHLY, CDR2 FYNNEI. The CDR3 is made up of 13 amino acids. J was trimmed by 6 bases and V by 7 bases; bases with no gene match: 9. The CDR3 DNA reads TGTGCCAGCATGGAACAGGGGTTGGGCGAGCAGTACTTC. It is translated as CASMEQGLGEQYF. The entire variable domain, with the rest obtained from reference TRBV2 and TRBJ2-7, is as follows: EPEVTQTPSHQVTQMGQEVILRCVPISNHLYFYWYRQILGQKVEFLVSFYNNEISEKSEIFDDQFSVERPDGSNFTLKIRSTKLEDSAMYFCASMEQGLGEQYFGPGTRLTVT.

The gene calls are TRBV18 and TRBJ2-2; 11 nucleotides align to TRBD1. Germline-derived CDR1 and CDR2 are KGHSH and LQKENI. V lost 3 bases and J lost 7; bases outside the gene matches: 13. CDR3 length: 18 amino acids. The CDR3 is CASSPLGQGAGTGGELFF. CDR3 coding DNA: TGTGCCAGCTCACCTCTCGGACAGGGGGCAGGAACCGGCGGGGAGCTGTTTTTT.